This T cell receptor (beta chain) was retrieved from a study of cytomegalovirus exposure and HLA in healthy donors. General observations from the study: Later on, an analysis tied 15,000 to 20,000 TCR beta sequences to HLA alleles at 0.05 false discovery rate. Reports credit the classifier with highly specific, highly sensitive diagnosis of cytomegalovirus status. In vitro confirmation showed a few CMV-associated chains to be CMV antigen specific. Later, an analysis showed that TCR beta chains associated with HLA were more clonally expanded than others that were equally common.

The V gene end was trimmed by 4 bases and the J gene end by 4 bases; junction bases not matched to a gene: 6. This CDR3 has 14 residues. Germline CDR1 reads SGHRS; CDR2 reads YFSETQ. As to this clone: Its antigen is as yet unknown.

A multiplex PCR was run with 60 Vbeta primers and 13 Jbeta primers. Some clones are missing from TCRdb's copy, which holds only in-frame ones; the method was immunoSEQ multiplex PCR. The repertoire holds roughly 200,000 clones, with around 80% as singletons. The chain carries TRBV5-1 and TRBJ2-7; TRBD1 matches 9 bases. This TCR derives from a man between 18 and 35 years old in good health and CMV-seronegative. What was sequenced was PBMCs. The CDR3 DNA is TGCGCCAGCAGCGAACAGGGGGCAAAGTACGAGCAGTACTTC. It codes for CASSEQGAKYEQYF.